Listed here are 20 T cell receptor beta chains from one sample, sequenced in a study of regulatory T cells in long-lasting Graves disease. Sample time point: newly diagnosed GD, antithyroid drugs for less than 3 months. The TCR library used RNA extracted from PBMCs. TCR beta libraries were built with iRepertoire HTBI primers and Arm-PCR of CDR3 regions. TCRdb used MiXCR to reprocess the multiplex PCR reads, holding one entry per CDR3 protein. The sample comprises hundreds of thousands of distinct CDR3 sequences, about 15% of which are singletons, and approximately 20% rests with the top ten. The same sample was also studied in work on T cells in Graves' hyperthyroidism and ophthalmopathy.

The sample was peripheral blood mononuclear cells (PBMCs), taken at new diagnosis, from a patient treated with antithyroid drugs. All receptors derive from a woman aged 30 to 39 with Graves disease.

In nucleotides, the CDR3 is TGTGCCAGTACCACCGACAGGGTGGCCGGGGAGCTGTTTTTT. Translation: CASTTDRVAGELFF. The J gene is TRBJ2-2, the V gene TRBV19; 7 bases are a match to TRBD1. The CDR3 has 14 residues. Germline CDR1 and CDR2: LNHDA and SQIVND (reference sequence). V gave up 7 bases and J gave up 6 bases; unmatched junction bases: 8.

Many counts were recorded for this clonotype. The V gene is TRBV7-2, the J gene TRBJ1-1; 10 bases match TRBD1. This CDR3 has 17 residues. After removal of 3 bases from V and 11 bases from J, the junction contained 18 bases not matched to a gene. Per germline, CDR1 SGHTA and CDR2 FQGNSA. CDR3 nucleotides: TGTGCCAGCAGCTTCGACAGGGGGCCCACCGGCGCCTGGAGGGCTTTCTTT. It yields the protein CASSFDRGPTGAWRAFF.

The rearrangement uses TRBV20-1 and TRBJ2-4; 7 positions agree with TRBD1. J lost 0 bases, V lost 0 bases, and 17 bases had no gene match. The CDR3 is 20 residues long. The V gene's germline CDR1 is DFQATT and CDR2 SNEGSKA (reference sequence). DNA for the CDR3: TGCAGTGCTAGAGAAGCAAGCCGGGACAGAACTTTTCTAGCCAAAAACATTCAGTACTTC. As protein: CSAREASRDRTFLAKNIQYF.

Only a few counts were recorded for this clonotype. This chain links TRBV6-2 or TRBV6-3 with TRBJ1-1, with D perhaps TRBD1 (5 bases). V was trimmed by 6 bases and J by 2 bases, leaving 16 bases between them. This CDR3 has 15 residues. Germline CDR1 and CDR2: MNHEY and SVGEGT. The CDR3, as DNA: TGTGCCAGCAGCCCCGGGGGTAGGGTTAACACTGAAGCTTTCTTT. Protein sequence: CASSPGGRVNTEAFF.

This clonotype was seen more than once but under ten times. The chain combines TRBV6-2 or TRBV6-3 with TRBJ1-3; D gene uncertain. V was clipped by 2 bases and J by 4 bases, with 15 bases between them. Germline values: CDR1 MNHEY, CDR2 SVGEGT. The CDR3 covers 16 residues. The CDR3: CASSYETPGGGNTIYF. DNA of the CDR3: TGTGCCAGCAGTTACGAAACCCCCGGTGGAGGAAACACCATATATTTT.

This clonotype was recorded a few times. A much larger clonotype is one base distant, so this may be a read error. The chain employs TRBV7-8 and TRBJ2-3; 10 bases line up with TRBD2. With V trimmed by 4 bases and J by 0 bases, 4 bases remained unmatched. This CDR3 region has 16 residues. CDR1 and CDR2 (germline): SGHVS, FQNEAQ. The CDR3 sequence: CASSSLAGFSTDTQYF. The CDR3 DNA follows: TGTGCCAGCAGCTCACTAGCGGGATTTAGCACAGATACGCAGTATTTT.

This clonotype has just a few counts. The rearrangement links TRBV18 to TRBJ1-1; 11 nucleotides match TRBD1. The CDR3 runs to 16 residues. Per the germline V gene, CDR1 is KGHSH and CDR2 is LQKENI. V dropped 1 base and J dropped 3; count of bases not matched to a gene: 4. CDR3 sequence (DNA): TGTGCCAGCTCACCACGATGGACAGGGGGCTACACTGAAGCTTTCTTT. This sequence encodes CASSPRWTGGYTEAFF.

This clonotype was counted many times. V usage is TRBV5-1 and J usage is TRBJ1-5; 9 nucleotides match TRBD1. CDR1 SGHRS and CDR2 YFSETQ come from the germline V gene. V dropped 4 bases and J dropped 7; count of bases not matched to a gene: 9. The CDR3 runs 15 residues. CDR3 sequence reads: CASSPRDRVRQPQHF. CDR3 nucleotides: TGCGCCAGCAGCCCCAGGGACAGGGTGAGGCAGCCCCAGCATTTT.

The chain is built from TRBV5-1 and TRBJ1-6, with 8 bases aligning to TRBD1. Trimming took 4 bases from V and 8 from J; bases not matched to a gene: 8. The CDR3 consists of 15 residues. The germline V gene encodes CDR1 SGHRS and CDR2 YFSETQ. CDR3 region: CASSLTGAVDSPLHF. In DNA form, the CDR3 reads TGCGCCAGCAGCCTGACAGGGGCTGTGGATTCACCCCTCCACTTT.

In its sample, this clonotype was seen a few times. The V gene is TRBV9, the J gene TRBJ2-3, with D perhaps assigned TRBD1 or TRBD2 (5 bases each). Trimming stripped 3 bases from V and 1 base from J, with 9 bases between. CDR1 and CDR2 (germline): SGDLS, YYNGEE. This CDR3 has 14 residues. CDR3: CASSAGDGTDTQYF. CDR3 bases: TGTGCCAGCAGCGCCGGGGACGGCACAGATACGCAGTATTTT.

This clonotype was seen at least ten times. The J gene is TRBJ1-5, the V gene TRBV6-1; tentatively, D is TRBD1 (5 bases). The CDR3 contains 14 residues. Germline V gene lookup returns CDR1 MNHNS and CDR2 SASEGT. V lost 11 bases to trimming and J lost 4 bases, with 18 bases between them. CDR3 coding DNA: TGTGCCTCTAAGGGTAGGGGACGGAATCAGCCCCAGCATTTT. Translation: CASKGRGRNQPQHF.

In this sample, this clonotype turned up many times. In nucleotides, the CDR3 is TGTGCCAGCAGCTTTCAGGGGGCTGACACCGGGGAGCTGTTTTTT. This codes for CASSFQGADTGELFF. J is TRBJ2-2 and V is TRBV11-2; 8 bases agree with TRBD1. The CDR3 runs 15 residues. CDR1 and CDR2 from the germline V gene are SGHAT and FQNNGV. Germline trimming cut 3 bases from V and 3 bases from J; bases unmatched to any gene: 3.

V usage is TRBV7-2 and J usage is TRBJ2-1; D is unclear. Trimming removed 2 bases from V and 4 bases from J, with 12 bases in between. The CDR3 is made up of 15 amino acids. CDR1 and CDR2 (germline): SGHTA, FQGNSA. The CDR3 DNA reads as TGTGCCAGCAGCTTAAACTTACCCCCGTACAATGAGCAGTTCTTC. Translation: CASSLNLPPYNEQFF.

This clonotype was counted only a few times. The rearrangement uses TRBV3-1 and TRBJ2-3; no clear D. This CDR3 contains 13 residues. Germline V lookup: CDR1 LGHDT, CDR2 YNNKEL (reference sequence). Trimming shortened V by 1 base and J by 1 base, and 3 bases separated the two germline ends. Here the CDR3 reads CASSQVRTDTQYF. The DNA of the CDR3 is TGTGCCAGCAGCCAAGTTCGCACAGATACGCAGTATTTT.

The V and J genes are TRBV19 and TRBJ2-3, with D perhaps TRBD2 (6 bases). This CDR3 is 15 amino acids long. Germline-derived CDR1 and CDR2 are LNHDA and SQIVND (reference sequence). Deletions cut 0 bases from V and 6 bases from J, with 13 bases between. Here the CDR3 DNA reads TGTGCCAGTAGTATAGAGGTGGCTAGCGTTGATACGCAGTATTTT. It codes for CASSIEVASVDTQYF.

This clonotype was counted ten times or more. The CDR3 DNA sequence: TGCAGCGTCTCGACCAGCAGGGCCAGCGGTACGCAGGGCTCCTACGAGCAGTACTTC. Translating it yields CSVSTSRASGTQGSYEQYF. The chain carries TRBV29-1 and TRBJ2-7; TRBD1 or TRBD2 may be the D gene (5 bases each). Trimming took off 6 bases at V and 0 bases at J, with 30 bases between the two ends. The germline CDR1 and CDR2 sequences are SQVTM and ANQGSEA. This CDR3 region has 19 residues.

This clonotype was recorded a few times. This chain uses TRBV6-1 with TRBJ2-2; TRBD1 matches at 11 bases. CDR1 and CDR2 (germline): MNHNS, SASEGT. The CDR3 totals 16 residues. With V trimmed by 6 bases and J by 6 bases, 9 bases remained unmatched. The CDR3 spells CASSRSGTGGSGELFF. CDR3 coding DNA: TGTGCCAGCAGCCGATCCGGGACAGGGGGATCCGGGGAGCTGTTTTTT.

A few counts support this clonotype. The chain links TRBV14 to TRBJ1-1; D possibly corresponds to TRBD1 (6 bases). Trimming stripped 6 bases from V and 4 bases from J, with 15 bases between. The CDR3 is made up of 14 amino acids. Looked up from germline, CDR1 is SGHDN and CDR2 is FVKESK. In DNA form, the CDR3 reads TGTGCCAGCAGTCTGACGCAGGGGATCACTGAAGCTTTCTTT. Encoded protein: CASSLTQGITEAFF. Full variable domain (rest looked up from reference TRBV14 and TRBJ1-1): EAGVTQFPSHSVIEKGQTVTLRCDPISGHDNLYWYRRVMGKEIKFLLHFVKESKQDESGMPNNRFLAERTGGTYSTLKVQPAELEDSGVYFCASSLTQGITEAFFGQGTRLTVV.

This clonotype has just one count. The chain couples TRBV5-4 to TRBJ2-2; D ambiguous. The germline CDR1 and CDR2 sequences are SGHNT and YYREEE (reference sequence). The length of the CDR3 is 13 residues. Between the trimmed V and J ends, which lost 2 bases and 7 bases, there was a span of 9 bases. The CDR3 spells CASSLQDHGELFF. CDR3 DNA: TGTGCCAGCAGCTTACAAGACCACGGGGAGCTGTTTTTT. Drawing the rest from reference TRBV5-4 and TRBJ2-2, the complete variable domain is ETGVTQSPTHLIKTRGQQVTLRCSSQSGHNTVSWYQQALGQGPQFIFQYYREEENGRGNFPPRFSGLQFPNYSSELNVNALELDDSALYLCASSLQDHGELFFGEGSRLTVL.

The rearrangement uses TRBV20-1 and TRBJ1-4; D is unclear. Germline CDR1 is DFQATT and CDR2 is SNEGSKA (reference sequence). The CDR3 contains 11 residues. The V and J ends lost 7 bases and 4 bases respectively, with 7 bases between them. CDR3 sequence: CSVELNEKLFF. DNA for the CDR3: TGCAGTGTTGAGCTTAATGAAAAACTGTTTTTT.